The 11 T cell receptor beta chains below come from one sample, sequenced in a study of blood T cell repertoires in COVID-19 (dated by TCRdb to 2019 to 2021). Library generation was performed with the immunoSEQ multiplex PCR assay. TCRdb carries this immuneACCESS record with in-frame sequences only. Its versions omit some clonotypes, under half of them owing to an unresolved V gene in the studies checked, with the rest unexplained. In this sample the table shows 75,000 to 90,000 clones, 80% to 90% of which occur a single time. 11% of the sample comes from the top ten. Source material: peripheral blood. The source is an elderly man with acute or convalescent COVID-19.

The chain couples TRBV18 to TRBJ1-3, with no clear D. Per the germline V gene, CDR1 is KGHSH and CDR2 is LQKENI. The CDR3 spans 15 residues. The ends were cut back, 5 bases at V and 6 bases at J, with 17 bases in the middle. CDR3 loop: CASSSETGLLNTIYF. CDR3 bases: TGTGCCAGCTCATCCGAGACGGGTCTTTTAAACACCATATATTTT.

This clone was counted only a few times. The V and J genes are TRBV5-1 and TRBJ2-7, with D tentatively TRBD1 (5 bases). CDR3 length: 15 residues. The V gene's germline CDR1 is SGHRS and CDR2 YFSETQ. V shed 3 bases and J shed 5 bases, with 18 bases lying between them. CDR3 nucleotides: TGCGCCAGCAGCTACTATAGGGGCGGTAATAACGAGCAGTACTTC. Translation gives CASSYYRGGNNEQYF. The whole variable domain, filled in from reference TRBV5-1 and TRBJ2-7, reads KAGVTQTPRYLIKTRGQQVTLSCSPISGHRSVSWYQQTPGQGLQFLFEYFSETQRNKGNFPGRFSGRQFSNSRSEMNVSTLELGDSALYLCASSYYRGGNNEQYFGPGTRLTVT.

The chain uses TRBV5-1 and TRBJ1-1, with a weak D call TRBD1 (5 bases). V was clipped by 3 bases and J by 4 bases, with 16 bases between them. This CDR3 spans 15 amino acids. From germline, CDR1 is SGHRS and CDR2 YFSETQ. The CDR3 region is CASSYGDRGGTEAFF. CDR3 coding DNA: TGCGCCAGCAGCTATGGCGATCGGGGGGGCACTGAAGCTTTCTTT.

Ten or more counts support this clone. J is TRBJ2-3 and V is TRBV3-1 (or the pseudogene TRBV3-2); perhaps TRBD2 as D (5 bases). This CDR3 region has 15 residues. Trimming removed 3 bases at V and 4 bases at J, with 14 bases between. From germline, CDR1 is LGHDT and CDR2 YNNKEL (reference sequence). CDR3 nucleotide sequence: TGTGCCAGCAGCCACGATGGAGGCTTGGCAGATACGCAGTATTTT. Translation: CASSHDGGLADTQYF.

The genes are TRBV27 and TRBJ2-7, with D possibly being TRBD2 (5 bases). The CDR3 spans 14 residues. Germline lookup yields CDR1 MNHEY and CDR2 SMNVEV (reference sequence). V was trimmed by 5 bases and J by 1 base, leaving 12 bases between them. For the CDR3, the DNA is TGTGCCAGCAGTAAGGACTGGATTTCCTACGAGCAGTACTTC. Translation gives CASSKDWISYEQYF.

Remarks on this clone: In the same sample, other DNA sequences code for this CDR3. V gene TRBV5-1 combines with J gene TRBJ1-6; D possibly corresponds to TRBD1 (5 bases). V was shortened by 4 bases and J by 7 bases, with 12 bases between the two germline ends. The germline V gene encodes CDR1 SGHRS and CDR2 YFSETQ. The CDR3 runs to 14 residues. For the CDR3, the DNA is TGCGCCAGCAGCGCGGGGGGTTGGAATTCACCCCTCCACTTT. This sequence encodes CASSAGGWNSPLHF.

J is TRBJ2-1 and V is TRBV30; TRBD2 aligns across 16 bases. Trimming removed 6 bases from V and 7 bases from J; junction bases left unmatched: 3. Per the germline V gene, CDR1 is GTSNPN and CDR2 is SVGIG (reference sequence). This CDR3 comprises 14 residues. The CDR3 DNA sequence: TGTGCCTGCCAGGGACTAGCGGGAGGGAATGAGCAGTTCTTC. Amino acid sequence: CACQGLAGGNEQFF. The full variable domain, its missing parts supplied by reference TRBV30 and TRBJ2-1, is SQTIHQWPATLVQPVGSPLSLECTVEGTSNPNLYWYRQAAGRGLQLLFYSVGIGQISSEVPQNLSASRPQDRQFILSSKKLLLSDSGFYLCACQGLAGGNEQFFGPGTRLTVL.

This chain links TRBV28 with TRBJ2-3; D perhaps matches TRBD2 (6 bases). Germline loops: CDR1 MDHEN, CDR2 SYDVKM. CDR3 size: 14 residues. The V end was cut by 8 bases, the J end by 1 base, with 13 bases between. CDR3 bases: TGTGCCAGCGGAGGGGCGCCTGGCACAGATACGCAGTATTTT. Protein product: CASGGAPGTDTQYF. The full variable domain, in which reference TRBV28 and TRBJ2-3 provide the parts outside the CDR3, is DVKVTQSSRYLVKRTGEKVFLECVQDMDHENMFWYRQDPGLGLRLIYFSYDVKMKEKGDIPEGYSVSREKKERFSLILESASTNQTSMYLCASGGAPGTDTQYFGPGTRLTVL.

The chain combines TRBV4-1 with TRBJ2-7, with unresolved D. The CDR3 has 14 amino acids. Germline-derived CDR1 and CDR2 are MGHRA and YSYEKL. V lost 0 bases to trimming and J lost 6 bases, with 12 bases between them. CDR3 residues: CASSQDIGESEQYF. The DNA of the CDR3 is TGCGCCAGCAGCCAAGATATAGGAGAAAGCGAGCAGTACTTC.

The rearrangement joins TRBV19 to TRBJ2-6; D perhaps matches TRBD1 (6 bases). This CDR3 has 15 amino acids. The germline V and J ends were trimmed by 9 bases and 2 bases, with 14 bases remaining between them. Germline CDR1 LNHDA, CDR2 SQIVND (reference sequence). The CDR3 DNA sequence: TGTGCCAGCTCAGAGGGGGATACTGGGGCCAACGTCCTGACTTTC. It translates to CASSEGDTGANVLTF. Filled out from reference TRBV19 and TRBJ2-6, the complete variable domain reads DGGITQSPKYLFRKEGQNVTLSCEQNLNHDAMYWYRQDPGQGLRLIYYSQIVNDFQKGDIAEGYSVSREKKESFPLTVTSAQKNPTAFYLCASSEGDTGANVLTFGAGSRLTVL.

The J gene is TRBJ1-1, the V gene TRBV19, with a possible D match to TRBD1 (6 bases). Trimming removed 4 bases at V and 7 bases at J, with 19 bases between. Germline assignment: CDR1 LNHDA and CDR2 SQIVND (reference sequence). This CDR3 is 15 amino acids long. Here the CDR3 reads CASSRTHRVSGEAFF. The CDR3 nucleotides are TGTGCCAGTAGTAGAACGCACAGGGTCTCTGGTGAAGCTTTCTTT.